The entry that follows covers one T cell receptor (beta chain) sequence. Its antigen remains unidentified. For the diagnoses, clinical symptoms, serum thyroxine and TRAb, thyroid ultrasound and orbital computed tomography were used. This sample stems from a study of T cells in Graves' hyperthyroidism and ophthalmopathy. TCR beta CDR3 sequences were amplified from RNA transcripts. First-round RT-PCR with HTBI primers amplified the TCR CDR3 region. One entry per CDR3 protein results from TCRdb running MiXCR on the multiplex PCR reads. This table has hundreds of thousands of distinct CDR3 sequences, 45% appearing once. Broader study findings: Expanded thyroid clonotypes (above 0.001) were mostly also found in blood.

The receptor was derived from an adult man with Graves' disease, either hyperthyroidism or ophthalmopathy (not recorded which). The source material was peripheral blood or thyroid tissue (not recorded which).

Written as DNA, the CDR3 is TGTGCCAGCAGTTTATCGCGGACAGGGGACCATTATCAGCCCCAGCATTTT. Translating gives CASSLSRTGDHYQPQHF. This chain joins TRBV12-3 or TRBV12-4 and TRBJ1-5, with 9 bases aligning to TRBD1. V gave up 2 bases and J gave up 5 bases; unmatched junction bases: 10. There are 17 residues in the CDR3.